The next 19 T cell receptor beta chains were all read from a single sample in a study of read filtering for tumor transcriptome and immune sequencing. From around 440 ng of RNA, a library with molecular barcoded alpha/delta and beta/gamma adaptors was made. TCRdb re-derived calls from the reads in MiXCR, one entry per CDR3 protein. The table has 30,000 to 45,000 distinct CDR3 sequences, around 13% seen once. The sequenced sample was a population of CD138-negative cells sorted from bone marrow. All receptors come from a donor at least 40 years old with multiple myeloma.

In its sample, this clonotype was seen many times. For the CDR3, the DNA is TGTGCCAGTAGTATGACAACAGGTCCATACGAGCAGTACTTC. Its translation: CASSMTTGPYEQYF. V and J are TRBV19 and TRBJ2-7; a weak D match, TRBD1 (5 bases). CDR3 length: 14 residues. Trimming shortened V by 3 bases and J by 4 bases, and 13 bases separated the two germline ends. The germline V gene encodes CDR1 LNHDA and CDR2 SQIVND (reference sequence).

This clonotype was recorded many times. The chain combines TRBV28 with TRBJ2-7; unclear D gene. The length of the CDR3 is 14 residues. V was clipped by 9 bases and J by 0 bases, with 15 bases between them. Germline values: CDR1 MDHEN, CDR2 SYDVKM. The CDR3 protein is CASWMGYPSYEQYF. CDR3 bases: TGTGCCAGTTGGATGGGGTACCCCTCCTACGAGCAGTACTTC.

The chain has TRBV6-1 and TRBJ2-2; D is perhaps TRBD1 (6 bases). The CDR3 has 14 residues. Germline V gene sequence: CDR1 MNHNS, CDR2 SASEGT. Between the trimmed V and J ends, which lost 6 bases and 5 bases, there was a span of 13 bases. The CDR3 region is CASRERTVTGELFF. CDR3 DNA sequence: TGTGCCAGCAGGGAAAGGACAGTTACCGGGGAGCTGTTTTTT.

This clonotype was detected many times. This chain joins TRBV6-6 and TRBJ2-7, with D unclear. The CDR3 totals 14 residues. Germline V gives CDR1 MNHNY, CDR2 SVGAGI (reference sequence). The V end was cut by 6 bases, the J end by 0 bases, with 12 bases between. As DNA, the CDR3 is TGTGCCAGCAGAACCAGTTCGAGCTCCTACGAGCAGTACTTC. Amino acids: CASRTSSSSYEQYF.

This clonotype was seen ten or more times. The chain carries TRBV20-1 and TRBJ2-1; D might be TRBD2 (6 bases). The CDR3 covers 12 residues. Germline assignment: CDR1 DFQATT and CDR2 SNEGSKA (reference sequence). Deletions cut 6 bases from V and 6 bases from J, with 12 bases between. As DNA, the CDR3 is TGCAGTGCACGGAGGGCCGGCAATGAGCAGTTCTTC. Amino acids: CSARRAGNEQFF.

This clonotype was found many times. The V gene is TRBV5-6, the J gene TRBJ1-1; D not resolved. The CDR3 covers 15 residues. The germline CDR1 and CDR2 sequences are SGHDT and YYEEEE. Trimming cost V 3 bases and J 0 bases, with 12 bases left between them. CDR3 amino acids: CASSSRRLMNTEAFF. In DNA form, the CDR3 reads TGTGCCAGCAGCTCGCGCAGGCTCATGAACACTGAAGCTTTCTTT.

This clonotype came up many times. Since no conserved phenylalanine or tryptophan closes the CDR3, a read error is the likely cause. The gene calls are TRBV24-1 and TRBJ2-1, with 9 positions matching TRBD2. V shed 10 bases and J 3 bases; nucleotides not matched to a gene: 6. The CDR3 extends over 14 amino acids. Germline CDR1 is KGHDR and CDR2 is SFDVKD. The CDR3: CATGASGDYNEQFL. DNA for the CDR3: TGTGCCACTGGGGCTAGCGGGGACTACAATGAGCAGTTCCTC.

This clonotype has a count of ten or more. V is TRBV15 and J is TRBJ1-6; maybe TRBD1 (5 bases). The CDR3 runs 15 residues. The V gene's germline CDR1 is LNHNV and CDR2 YYDKDF (reference sequence). V shed 0 bases and J shed 10 bases, with 13 bases lying between them. CDR3 amino acids: CATSRETGRESPLHF. DNA of the CDR3: TGTGCCACCAGCAGAGAGACGGGCAGGGAATCACCCCTCCACTTT.

About this clonotype: A far larger clone is off by one base, so a read error is likely. The chain combines TRBV7-3 with TRBJ2-7, with 8 positions matching TRBD2. The CDR3 is 16 residues long. Per the germline V gene, CDR1 is SGHTA and CDR2 is FQGTGA. CDR3 DNA sequence: TGTGCCGGCAGCTGGGGAGTAGCGGGACCGTCCTACGAGCAGTACTTC. It encodes CAGSWGVAGPSYEQYF. The full variable domain, its missing parts supplied by reference TRBV7-3 and TRBJ2-7, is GAGVSQTPSNKVTEKGKYVELRCDPISGHTALYWYRQSLGQGPEFLIYFQGTGAADDSGLPNDRFFAVRPEGSVSTLKIQRTERGDSAVYLCAGSWGVAGPSYEQYFGPGTRLTVT.

This clonotype appeared many times. The CDR3 sequence: CASSEEDPTFNEQFF. The CDR3 region has the DNA TGTGCCAGCAGTGAAGAGGACCCCACGTTCAATGAGCAGTTCTTC. The V and J genes are TRBV25-1 and TRBJ2-1, with D uncertain. Germline values: CDR1 MGHDK, CDR2 SYGVNS. The CDR3 length is 15 residues. With 2 bases removed from V and 6 bases from J, the gap between germline ends came to 14 bases.

This CDR3 reads CASSLAQTATYEQYF. CDR3 in DNA: TGTGCCAGCAGCTTAGCGCAGACGGCTACCTACGAGCAGTACTTC. The V and J genes are TRBV11-2 and TRBJ2-7; D gene uncertain. This CDR3 region has 15 residues. In germline, CDR1 is SGHAT, CDR2 FQNNGV. Deletions cut 1 base from V and 2 bases from J, with 12 bases between.

Turning to this clonotype: One end of the junction fails to match germline, which may point to a read error. CDR3 DNA: TGTGCCAGCAGCCAAGCGGCCAGCGATCAGCCCCGGCATTTT. Translation: CASSQAASDQPRHF. V usage is TRBV3-1 and J usage is TRBJ1-5; the D is unclear. The CDR3 spans 14 residues. Looked up from germline, CDR1 is LGHDT and CDR2 is YNNKEL (reference sequence).

As concerns this clonotype: At one end, the junction sequence differs from germline, possibly due to a read error. The rearrangement joins TRBV6-6 to TRBJ1-3; 7 bases line up with TRBD1. CDR3 length: 17 residues. CDR1 is MNHNY, CDR2 SVGAGI, per germline (reference sequence). CDR3 bases: TGTGCCAGCAGTTACTCGACAGGGCCAGTCTCTGGAGACACCATATATTTT. Translating gives CASSYSTGPVSGDTIYF.

This clonotype was found many times. The chain is built from TRBV7-9 and TRBJ2-1; the match to TRBD2 covers 7 bases. J gave up 2 bases and V 5 bases, and 6 bases lay outside the gene matches. Germline-derived CDR1 and CDR2 are SEHNR and FQNEAQ (reference sequence). The CDR3 is made up of 15 amino acids. The CDR3 loop reads CASSQSRETYNEQFF. CDR3 sequence (DNA): TGTGCCAGCAGCCAATCGCGGGAGACCTACAATGAGCAGTTCTTC.

This clonotype was found many times. The J gene is TRBJ2-7, the V gene TRBV20-1; D call uncertain. CDR1 and CDR2 (germline): DFQATT, SNEGSKA (reference sequence). The CDR3 covers 11 residues. V gave up 5 bases and J gave up 6 bases, with 11 bases separating them. In DNA form, the CDR3 reads TGCAGTGCTCAAGACATATCCGAGCAGTACTTC. Protein: CSAQDISEQYF.

A word on this clonotype: A much larger clone lies one base from this, so it may be a read error. The gene calls are TRBV4-3 and TRBJ2-3; 12 bases line up with TRBD2. CDR3 length: 18 amino acids. Trimming cost V 4 bases and J 4 bases; bases outside gene matches: 12. The V gene's germline CDR1 is LGHNA and CDR2 YSLEER. The CDR3 DNA sequence: TGCGCCAGCAGCCGGGACCCCTCTAGCGGGAGGGCCCCAGATACGCAGTATTTT. The encoded protein is CASSRDPSSGRAPDTQYF.

The table lists this clonotype with many counts. CDR3 in DNA: TGTGCCAGTAGTATAGTGACTTCGAGCTCCTACAATGAGCAGTTCTTC. Translated: CASSIVTSSSYNEQFF. The rearrangement links TRBV19 to TRBJ2-1, with D unresolved. The V gene lost 1 base and the J gene lost 0 bases, with 10 bases spanning the gap. This CDR3 is 16 amino acids long. Germline-derived CDR1 and CDR2 are LNHDA and SQIVND (reference sequence). The full variable domain, in which reference TRBV19 and TRBJ2-1 provide the parts outside the CDR3, is DGGITQSPKYLFRKEGQNVTLSCEQNLNHDAMYWYRQDPGQGLRLIYYSQIVNDFQKGDIAEGYSVSREKKESFPLTVTSAQKNPTAFYLCASSIVTSSSYNEQFFGPGTRLTVL.

This clonotype was picked up many times. The chain links TRBV7-2 to TRBJ2-1, with 8 bases fitting TRBD2. This CDR3 spans 15 amino acids. Germline V CDR1 and CDR2: SGHTA, FQGNSA. V lost 7 bases to trimming and J lost 6 bases; unmatched junction nucleotides: 11. Here the CDR3 DNA reads TGTGCCAGCACCTCGGGGGGGGGAGGAGGCAATGAGCAGTTCTTC. This codes for CASTSGGGGGNEQFF. The entire variable domain, with the rest obtained from reference TRBV7-2 and TRBJ2-1, is as follows: GAGVSQSPSNKVTEKGKDVELRCDPISGHTALYWYRQSLGQGLEFLIYFQGNSAPDKSGLPSDRFSAERTGGSVSTLTIQRTQQEDSAVYLCASTSGGGGGNEQFFGPGTRLTVL.

In this sample, this clonotype turned up a few times. A much larger clone lies one base from this, so it may be a read error. This sequence joins TRBV14 and TRBJ2-7; a possible D gene is TRBD2 (6 bases). CDR3 length: 13 residues. From germline, CDR1 is SGHDN and CDR2 FVKESK. V was cut by 1 base and J by 7 bases, with 11 bases left in between. The CDR3 DNA is TGTGCCAGCAGCCAAGTGCCTAGCGATGAGCAGTACTTC. This gives the protein CASSQVPSDEQYF.